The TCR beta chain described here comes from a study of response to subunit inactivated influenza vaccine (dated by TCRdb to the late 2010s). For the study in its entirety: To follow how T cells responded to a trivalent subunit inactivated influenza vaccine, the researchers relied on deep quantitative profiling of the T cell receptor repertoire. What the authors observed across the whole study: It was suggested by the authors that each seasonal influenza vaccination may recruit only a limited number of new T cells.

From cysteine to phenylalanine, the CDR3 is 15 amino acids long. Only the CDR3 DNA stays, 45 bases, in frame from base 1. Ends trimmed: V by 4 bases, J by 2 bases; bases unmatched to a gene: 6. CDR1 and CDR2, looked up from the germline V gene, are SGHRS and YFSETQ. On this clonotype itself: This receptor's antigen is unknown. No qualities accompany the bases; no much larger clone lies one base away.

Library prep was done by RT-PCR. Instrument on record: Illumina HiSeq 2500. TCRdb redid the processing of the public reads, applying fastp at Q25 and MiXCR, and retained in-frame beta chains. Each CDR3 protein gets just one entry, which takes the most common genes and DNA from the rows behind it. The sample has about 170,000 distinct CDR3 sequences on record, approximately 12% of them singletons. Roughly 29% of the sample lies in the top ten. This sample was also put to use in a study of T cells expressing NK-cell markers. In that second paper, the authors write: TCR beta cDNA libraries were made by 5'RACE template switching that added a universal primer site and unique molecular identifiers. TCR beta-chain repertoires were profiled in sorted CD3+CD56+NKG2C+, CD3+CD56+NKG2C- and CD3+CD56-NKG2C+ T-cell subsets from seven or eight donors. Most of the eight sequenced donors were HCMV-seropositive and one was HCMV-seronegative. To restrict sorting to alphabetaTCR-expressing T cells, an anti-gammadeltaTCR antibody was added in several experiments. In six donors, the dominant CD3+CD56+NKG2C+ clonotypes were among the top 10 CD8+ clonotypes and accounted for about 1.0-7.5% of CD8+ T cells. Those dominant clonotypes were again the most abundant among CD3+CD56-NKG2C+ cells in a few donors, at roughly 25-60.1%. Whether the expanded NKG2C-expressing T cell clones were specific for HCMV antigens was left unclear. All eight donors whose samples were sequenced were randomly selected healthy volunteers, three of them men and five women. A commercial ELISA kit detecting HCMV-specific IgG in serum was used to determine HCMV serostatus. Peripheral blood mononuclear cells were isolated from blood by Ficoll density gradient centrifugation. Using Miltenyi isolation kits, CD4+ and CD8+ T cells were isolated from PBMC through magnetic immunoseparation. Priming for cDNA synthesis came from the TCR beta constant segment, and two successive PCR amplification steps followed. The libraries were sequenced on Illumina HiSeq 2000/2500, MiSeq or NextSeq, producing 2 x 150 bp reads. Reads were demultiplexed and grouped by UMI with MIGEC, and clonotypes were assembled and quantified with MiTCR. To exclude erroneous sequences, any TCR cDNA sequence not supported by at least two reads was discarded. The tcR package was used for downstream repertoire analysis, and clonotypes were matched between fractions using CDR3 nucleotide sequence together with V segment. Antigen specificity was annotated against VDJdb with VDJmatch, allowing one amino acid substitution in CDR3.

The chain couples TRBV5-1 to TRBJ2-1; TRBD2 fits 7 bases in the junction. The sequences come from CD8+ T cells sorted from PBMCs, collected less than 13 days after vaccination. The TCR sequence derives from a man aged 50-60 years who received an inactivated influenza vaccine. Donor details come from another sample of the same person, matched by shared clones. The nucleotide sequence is TGCGCCAGCAGCATGGCGGGAGTAGCCTACAATGAGCAGTTCTTC. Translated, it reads CASSMAGVAYNEQFF.